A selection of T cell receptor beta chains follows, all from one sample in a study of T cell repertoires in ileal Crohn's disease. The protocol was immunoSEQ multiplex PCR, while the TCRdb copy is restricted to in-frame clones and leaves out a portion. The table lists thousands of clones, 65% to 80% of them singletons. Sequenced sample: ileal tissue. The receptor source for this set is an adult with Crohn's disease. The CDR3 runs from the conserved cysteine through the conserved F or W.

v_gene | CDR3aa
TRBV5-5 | CASSSENYGYTF
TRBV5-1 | CASSPGIVGYTF
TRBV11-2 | CASSPTVQETQYF
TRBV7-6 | CASSTSREGEQFF
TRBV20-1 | CSTPQGYTF
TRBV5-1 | CASSPGLLRTLVGANVLTF
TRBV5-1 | CASSFGGAYQETQYF
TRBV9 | CASGLQDHEQYF
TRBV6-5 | CASSYSRLGGDTQYF
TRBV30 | CAWSEPSLAGKGYEQYF
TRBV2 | CASSEAQGKGIYGYTF
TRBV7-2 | CASSLQTGNTEAFF
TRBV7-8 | CASSYRDRGYEQYF
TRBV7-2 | CASSVVAATDTQYF
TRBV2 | CASRSGAGNTGELFF
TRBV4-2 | CASSQAGDEKLFF
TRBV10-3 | CAIGGDGAKNIQYF
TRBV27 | CASSPQPGRSEQYF
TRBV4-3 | CASSRGTSGNYEQYF
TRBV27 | CASRAGRRGVAFF
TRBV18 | CASSGTAGDEQFF
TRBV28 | CASSSSGQSSSYEQYF
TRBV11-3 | CASSPTGGGYEKLFF
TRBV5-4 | CASSSVGQETQYF
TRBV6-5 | CASSNTGGYTF
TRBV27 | CASMGDSPYEQYF
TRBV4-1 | CASSQNRGEGGYTF
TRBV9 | CASSVAGGTSYEQFF
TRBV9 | CASSVGPGTAYRGTQETQYF
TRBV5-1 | CASSLGTGAPYNEQFF
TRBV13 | CASSSKEASETQYF
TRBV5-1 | CASSLYRVGNTEAFF
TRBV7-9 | CASSPRQGAVAEKLFF
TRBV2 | CASSVRQGTGYTF
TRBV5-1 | CASSPEPGLAGVDTQYF
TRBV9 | CASSVEGALGQPQHF
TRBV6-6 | CASRSPPGQGAETQYF
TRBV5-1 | CASSLTSGTSYEQYF
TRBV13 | CASSPQGLNTEAFF
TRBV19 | CASSIVGTSAVREQFF
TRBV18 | CASSPLPGTAFSGANVLTF
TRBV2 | CASRPRAGGYNEQFF
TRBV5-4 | CASSPTQGPRQGTEAFF
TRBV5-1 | CASSSGAGGKNTEAFF